This T cell receptor (beta chain) was recovered during a study of T-cell memory formation after mild COVID-19. TCRdb called the 5' RACE reads again in MiXCR, with one record for every CDR3 protein. The table lists 400,000 to 550,000 distinct CDR3 sequences, 25% of them singletons, with roughly an eighth in the top ten. Trimming cost V 4 bases and J 5 bases, with 15 bases left between them. There are 14 residues in the CDR3. The germline CDR1 and CDR2 sequences are SGHKS and YYEKEE (reference sequence). This clonotype turned up a few times. The chain recombines TRBV5-5 with TRBJ1-1; unclear D gene. This receptor was taken from an adult woman who had mild COVID-19 (a few samples of this study predate the infection). Cell type and time point are not known. Sequenced sample: PBMCs or a T cell subset sorted from them (not recorded which). CDR3 nucleotides: TGTGCCAGCAGCCGCGGCGGGGTCGGGACTGAAGCTTTCTTT. This sequence encodes CASSRGGVGTEAFF.